This T cell receptor (beta chain) comes out of a study of CD8 T cell repertoires and HIV-1 epitope variants. Study-wide context: Control wells had CMV/EBV/flu peptides, negative Ebola AY9, or no peptide. 1M T cells were kept uncultured as a baseline. Findings and caveats of the study: Only beta chains were identified, marking proliferation to antigen, not function. Under 10 antigen-specific TCR beta clonotypes were found; about six seemed cross-reactive to variants.

About this clone: What it binds is not known.

Assay used: immunoSEQ multiplex PCR; TCRdb lists only in-frame clones, some missing. The table shows about 95,000 clones, with over 70% occurring only once. This TCR was sampled from a male donor with HIV. Material for sequencing was uncultured baseline CD8+ T cells from peripheral blood mononuclear cells (PBMCs).

The CDR3 DNA reads TGTGCCAGCTCACAGATGGGACTAGGGAACAATGAGCAGTTCTTC. It encodes CASSQMGLGNNEQFF. The chain has TRBV18 and TRBJ2-1; 8 bases agree with TRBD2. CDR1 is KGHSH, CDR2 LQKENI, per germline. The V gene end was trimmed by 4 bases and the J gene end by 5 bases; junction bases not matched to a gene: 7. The CDR3 has 15 amino acids.